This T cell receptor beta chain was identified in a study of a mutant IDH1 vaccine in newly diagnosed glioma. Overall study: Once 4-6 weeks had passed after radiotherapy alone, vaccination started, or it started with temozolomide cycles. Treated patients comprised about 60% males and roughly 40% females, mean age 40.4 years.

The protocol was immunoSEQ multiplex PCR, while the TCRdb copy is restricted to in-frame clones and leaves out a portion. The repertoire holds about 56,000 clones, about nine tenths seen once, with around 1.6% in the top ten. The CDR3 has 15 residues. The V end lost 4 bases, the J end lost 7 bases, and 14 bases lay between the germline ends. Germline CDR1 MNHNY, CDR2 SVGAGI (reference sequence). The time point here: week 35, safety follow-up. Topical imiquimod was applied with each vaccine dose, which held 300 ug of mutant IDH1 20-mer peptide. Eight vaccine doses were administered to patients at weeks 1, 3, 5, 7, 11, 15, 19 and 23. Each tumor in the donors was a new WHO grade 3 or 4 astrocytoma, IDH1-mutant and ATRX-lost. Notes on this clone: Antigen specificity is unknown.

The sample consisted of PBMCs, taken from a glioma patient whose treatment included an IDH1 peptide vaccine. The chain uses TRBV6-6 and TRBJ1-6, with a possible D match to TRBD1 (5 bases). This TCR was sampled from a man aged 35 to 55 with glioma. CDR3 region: CASSSSTGDNSPLHF. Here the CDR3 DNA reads TGTGCCAGCAGTTCATCAACCGGGGACAATTCACCCCTCCACTTT.